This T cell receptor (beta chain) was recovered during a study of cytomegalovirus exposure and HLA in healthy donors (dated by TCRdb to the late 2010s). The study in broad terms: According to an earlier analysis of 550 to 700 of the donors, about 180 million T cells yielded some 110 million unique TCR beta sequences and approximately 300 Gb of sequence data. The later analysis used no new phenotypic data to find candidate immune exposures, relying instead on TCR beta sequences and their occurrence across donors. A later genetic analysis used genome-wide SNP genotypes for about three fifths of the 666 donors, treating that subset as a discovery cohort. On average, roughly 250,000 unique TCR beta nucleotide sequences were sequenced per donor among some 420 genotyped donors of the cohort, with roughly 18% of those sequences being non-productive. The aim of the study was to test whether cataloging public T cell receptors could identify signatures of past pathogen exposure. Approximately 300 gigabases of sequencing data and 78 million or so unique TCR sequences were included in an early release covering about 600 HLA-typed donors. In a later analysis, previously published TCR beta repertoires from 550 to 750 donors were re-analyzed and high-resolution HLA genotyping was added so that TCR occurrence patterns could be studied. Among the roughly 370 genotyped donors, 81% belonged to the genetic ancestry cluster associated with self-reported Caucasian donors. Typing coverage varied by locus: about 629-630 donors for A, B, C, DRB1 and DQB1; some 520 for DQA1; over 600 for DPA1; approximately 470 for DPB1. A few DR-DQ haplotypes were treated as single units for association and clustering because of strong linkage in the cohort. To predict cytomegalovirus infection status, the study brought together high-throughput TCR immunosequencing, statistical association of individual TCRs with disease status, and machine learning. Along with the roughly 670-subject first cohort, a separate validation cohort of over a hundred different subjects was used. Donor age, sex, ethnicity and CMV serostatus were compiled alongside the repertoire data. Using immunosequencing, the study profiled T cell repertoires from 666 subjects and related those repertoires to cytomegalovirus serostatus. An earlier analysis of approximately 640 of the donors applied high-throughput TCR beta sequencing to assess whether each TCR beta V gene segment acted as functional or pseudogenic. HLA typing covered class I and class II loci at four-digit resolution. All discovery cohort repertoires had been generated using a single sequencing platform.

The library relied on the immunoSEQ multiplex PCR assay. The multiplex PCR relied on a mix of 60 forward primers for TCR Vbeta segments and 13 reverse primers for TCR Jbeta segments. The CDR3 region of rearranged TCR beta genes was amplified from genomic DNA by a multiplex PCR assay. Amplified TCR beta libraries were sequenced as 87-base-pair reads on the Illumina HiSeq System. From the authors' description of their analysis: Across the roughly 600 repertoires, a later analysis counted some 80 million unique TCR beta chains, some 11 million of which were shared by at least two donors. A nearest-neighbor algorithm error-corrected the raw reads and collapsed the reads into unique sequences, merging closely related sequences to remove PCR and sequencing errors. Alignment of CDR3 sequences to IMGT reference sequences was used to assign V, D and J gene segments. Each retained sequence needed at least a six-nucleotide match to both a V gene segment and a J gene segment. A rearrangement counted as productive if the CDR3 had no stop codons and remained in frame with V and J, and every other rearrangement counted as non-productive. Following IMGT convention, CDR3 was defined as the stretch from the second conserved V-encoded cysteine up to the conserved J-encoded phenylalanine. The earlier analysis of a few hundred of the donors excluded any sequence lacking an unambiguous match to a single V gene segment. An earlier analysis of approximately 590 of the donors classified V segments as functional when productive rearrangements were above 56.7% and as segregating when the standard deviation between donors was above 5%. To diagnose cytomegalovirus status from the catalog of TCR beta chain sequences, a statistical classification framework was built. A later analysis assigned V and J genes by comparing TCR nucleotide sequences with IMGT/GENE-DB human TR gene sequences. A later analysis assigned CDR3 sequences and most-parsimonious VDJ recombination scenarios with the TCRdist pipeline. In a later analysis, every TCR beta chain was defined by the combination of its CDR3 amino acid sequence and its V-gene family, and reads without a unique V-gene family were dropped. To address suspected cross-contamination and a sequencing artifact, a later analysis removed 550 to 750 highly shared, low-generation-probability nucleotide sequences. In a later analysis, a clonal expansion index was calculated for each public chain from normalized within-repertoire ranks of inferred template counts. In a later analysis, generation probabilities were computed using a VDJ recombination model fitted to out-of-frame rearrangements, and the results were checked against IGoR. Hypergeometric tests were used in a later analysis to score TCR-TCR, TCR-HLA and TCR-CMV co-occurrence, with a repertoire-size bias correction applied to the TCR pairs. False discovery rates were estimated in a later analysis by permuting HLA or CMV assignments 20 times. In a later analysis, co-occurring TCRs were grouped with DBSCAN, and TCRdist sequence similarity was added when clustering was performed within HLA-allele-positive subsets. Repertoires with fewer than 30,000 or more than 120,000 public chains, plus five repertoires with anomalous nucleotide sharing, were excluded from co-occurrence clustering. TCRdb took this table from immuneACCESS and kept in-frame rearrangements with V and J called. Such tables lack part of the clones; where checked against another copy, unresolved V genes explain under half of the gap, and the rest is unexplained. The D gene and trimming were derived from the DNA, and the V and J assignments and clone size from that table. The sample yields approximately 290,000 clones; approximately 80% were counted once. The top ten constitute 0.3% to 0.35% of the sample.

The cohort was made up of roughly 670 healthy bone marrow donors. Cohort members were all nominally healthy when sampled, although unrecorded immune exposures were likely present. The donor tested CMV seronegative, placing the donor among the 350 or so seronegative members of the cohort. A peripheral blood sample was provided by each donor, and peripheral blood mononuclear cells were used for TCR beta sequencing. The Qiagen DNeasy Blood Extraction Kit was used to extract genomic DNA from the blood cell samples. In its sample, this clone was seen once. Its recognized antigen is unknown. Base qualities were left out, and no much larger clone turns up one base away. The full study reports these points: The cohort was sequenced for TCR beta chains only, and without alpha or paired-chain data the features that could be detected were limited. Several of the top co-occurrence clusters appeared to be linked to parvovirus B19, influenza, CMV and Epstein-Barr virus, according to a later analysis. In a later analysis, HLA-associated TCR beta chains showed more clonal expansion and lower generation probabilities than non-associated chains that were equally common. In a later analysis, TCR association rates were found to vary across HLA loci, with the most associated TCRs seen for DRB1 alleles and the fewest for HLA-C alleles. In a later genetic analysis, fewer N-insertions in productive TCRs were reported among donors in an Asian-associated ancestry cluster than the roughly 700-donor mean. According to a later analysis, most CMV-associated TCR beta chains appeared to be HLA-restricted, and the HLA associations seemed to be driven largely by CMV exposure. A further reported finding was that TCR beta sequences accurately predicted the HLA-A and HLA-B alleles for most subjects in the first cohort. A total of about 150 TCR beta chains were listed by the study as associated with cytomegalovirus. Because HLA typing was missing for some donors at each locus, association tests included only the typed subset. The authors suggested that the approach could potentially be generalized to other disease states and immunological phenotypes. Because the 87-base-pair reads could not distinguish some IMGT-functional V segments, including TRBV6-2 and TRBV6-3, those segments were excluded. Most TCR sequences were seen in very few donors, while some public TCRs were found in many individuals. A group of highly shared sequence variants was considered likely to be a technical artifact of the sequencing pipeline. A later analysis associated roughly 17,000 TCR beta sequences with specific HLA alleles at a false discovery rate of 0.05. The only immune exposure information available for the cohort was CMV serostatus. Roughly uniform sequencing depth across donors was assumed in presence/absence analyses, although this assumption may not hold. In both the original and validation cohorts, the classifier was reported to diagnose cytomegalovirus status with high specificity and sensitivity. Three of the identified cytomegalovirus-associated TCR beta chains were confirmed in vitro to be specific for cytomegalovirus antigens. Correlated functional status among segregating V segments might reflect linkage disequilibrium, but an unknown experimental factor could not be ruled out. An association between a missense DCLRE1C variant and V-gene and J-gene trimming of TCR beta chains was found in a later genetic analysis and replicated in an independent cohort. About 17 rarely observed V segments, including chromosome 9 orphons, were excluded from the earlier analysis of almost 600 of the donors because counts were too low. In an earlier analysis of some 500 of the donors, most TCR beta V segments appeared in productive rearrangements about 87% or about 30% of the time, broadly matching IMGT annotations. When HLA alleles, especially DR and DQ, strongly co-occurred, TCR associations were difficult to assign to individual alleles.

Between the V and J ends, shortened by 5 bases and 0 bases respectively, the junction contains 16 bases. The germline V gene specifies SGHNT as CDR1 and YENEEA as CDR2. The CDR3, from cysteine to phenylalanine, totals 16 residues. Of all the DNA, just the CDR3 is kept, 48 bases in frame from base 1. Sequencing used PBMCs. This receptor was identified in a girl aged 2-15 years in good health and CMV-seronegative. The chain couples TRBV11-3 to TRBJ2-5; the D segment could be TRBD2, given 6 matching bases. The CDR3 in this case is CASSPGLGRYQETQYF. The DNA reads TGTGCCAGCAGCCCGGGACTTGGGAGGTACCAAGAGACCCAGTACTTC.